A selection of T cell receptor beta chains follows, all from one sample in a study of neurological immune-mediated disorders. TCRdb analysed the 5' RACE reads with MiXCR anew, one entry per CDR3 protein. The sample contains roughly 49,000 distinct CDR3 sequences, roughly an eighth of which appear only once. Sequenced sample: PBMCs. The receptors were gathered from a male donor with HTLV-1-associated myelopathy (HAM/TSP). Each CDR3 is given with its conserved first and last residue. D genes are given only for firm matches. Not all rows give a size; the values are once, few, many and, for expanded clones, a class.

D gene | J gene | V gene | clone size | CDR3 DNA | CDR3 protein
NA | TRBJ1-6 | TRBV5-1 | many | TGCGCCAGCAGAACAGAGGCCAATTCACCCCTCCACTTT | CASRTEANSPLHF
TRBD1 | TRBJ1-2 | TRBV6-1 | few | TGTGCCAGCAAGACGACAGGGAGTCTCTATGGCTACACCTTC | CASKTTGSLYGYTF
TRBD2 | TRBJ2-3 | TRBV27 | NA | TGTGCCAGCAGTTTTATCGGGGGGGCCTTTGTCACAGATACGCAGTATTTT | CASSFIGGAFVTDTQYF
TRBD1 | TRBJ2-2 | TRBV3-1 | many | TGTGCCAGCAGCTCCCGGACAGGAAACACCGGGGAGCTGTTTTTT | CASSSRTGNTGELFF
TRBD2 | TRBJ2-7 | TRBV4-3 | many | TGCGCCAGCAGCCAAGATCAAAGCGGGGGGTACGAGCAGTACTTC | CASSQDQSGGYEQYF
TRBD1 | TRBJ2-1 | TRBV6-5 | NA | TGTGCCAGCAGATCCGGGACAGGGGCCTACAATGAGCAGTTCTTC | CASRSGTGAYNEQFF
NA | TRBJ2-5 | TRBV7-2 | many | TGTGCCAGCAGCTTCCAGGCCGGGCAAGAGACCCAGTACTTC | CASSFQAGQETQYF
NA | TRBJ1-5 | TRBV7-2 | few | TGTGCCAGCAGCTTCGCCGGACAGAGCAATCAGCCCCAGCATTTT | CASSFAGQSNQPQHF
NA | TRBJ2-7 | TRBV5-1 | many | TGCGCCAGCAGCCGACAGGCAGCCTTTTACGAGCAGTACTTC | CASSRQAAFYEQYF
TRBD2 | TRBJ2-3 | TRBV7-8 | NA | TGTGCCAGCAGCTTAGGGGCTGCGGGGGGCCCTACTAGCACAGATACGCAGTATTTT | CASSLGAAGGPTSTDTQYF
NA | TRBJ2-7 | TRBV5-6 | many | TGTGCCAGCAGCGACGAGAGCTCCTACGAGCAGTACTTC | CASSDESSYEQYF
NA | TRBJ2-3 | TRBV6-5 | many | TGTGCCAGCACTCGGGGGGATACGCAGTATTTT | CASTRGDTQYF
NA | TRBJ1-1 | TRBV5-3 | NA | TGTGCCAGAAGCTTTGGGGCGTTGAACACTGAAGCTTTCTTT | CARSFGALNTEAFF
TRBD1 | TRBJ1-1 | TRBV6-5 | many | TGTGCCAGCAGGCAGACAGGGGGCACTGAAGCTTTCTTT | CASRQTGGTEAFF
NA | TRBJ1-1 | TRBV28 | many | TGTGCCAGCAGTTTATGGAGGAACACTGAAGCTTTCTTT | CASSLWRNTEAFF
TRBD1 | TRBJ1-4 | TRBV5-1 | many | TGCGCCAGCAGCAAAGGACAGGGTTTTGAAAAACTGTTTTTT | CASSKGQGFEKLFF
NA | TRBJ2-5 | TRBV11-2 | many | TGTGCCAGCAGCCTACGGGCAGGGCAAGAGACCCAGTACTTC | CASSLRAGQETQYF
NA | TRBJ2-7 | TRBV6-1 | many | TGTGCCAGCAGTAAAACATATAACTACGAGCAGTACTTC | CASSKTYNYEQYF
NA | TRBJ1-1 | TRBV12-3/TRBV12-4 | many | TGTGCCAGCAGTTTAAACAGGAACACTGAAGCTTTCTTT | CASSLNRNTEAFF
NA | TRBJ2-2 | TRBV24-1 | many | TGTGCCACCAGTGACCCCGGGAAGGGGTATACCGGGGAGCTGTTTTTT | CATSDPGKGYTGELFF
NA | TRBJ1-6 | TRBV9 | many | TGTGCCAGCAGCGTCCGGGCCCGGGATTCACCCCTCCACTTT | CASSVRARDSPLHF
NA | TRBJ1-2 | TRBV29-1 | NA | TGCAGCGTTGATGTCCCCCCCCTAGGGAGGTTATATGGCTACACCTTC | CSVDVPPLGRLYGYTF
TRBD1 | TRBJ2-7 | TRBV19 | many | TGTGCCAGTAGCATCGGACAGGGCTACGAGCAGTACTTC | CASSIGQGYEQYF
NA | TRBJ1-5 | TRBV27 | many | TGTGCCAGCAGCCTCGAGAGGGGGACTAATCAGCCCCAGCATTTT | CASSLERGTNQPQHF